The rows below give T cell receptor beta chains drawn from one sample of a study of cytomegalovirus exposure and HLA in healthy donors. TCRdb's copy holds only in-frame clones and misses some; the assay was immunoSEQ multiplex PCR. Of more than 95,000 clones in the sample, about 80% were seen once. Sequencing was done on a sample of PBMCs. The receptors shown here come from a man between 35 and 55 years old in good health and CMV-seropositive. The CDR3 runs from the conserved cysteine through the conserved F or W. D genes are given only for firm matches. A row's size may be missing; if present it is once, few, many or a size class.

d_call	v_call	clone_size	j_call	cdr3_nt	cdr3_aa
TRBD1	TRBV18	-	TRBJ2-7	TGTGCCAGCTCCCTGGGACAGATCTACGAGCAGTACTTC	CASSLGQIYEQYF
-	TRBV7-2	few	TRBJ2-2	TGTGCCAGCAGCGACTGGAACACCGGGGAGCTGTTTTTT	CASSDWNTGELFF
TRBD1	TRBV2	-	TRBJ2-4	TGTGCCAGCAGCTCACAGGGGGCGGCCAAAAACAGTCAGTACTTC	CASSSQGAAKNSQYF
TRBD1	TRBV29-1	-	TRBJ1-1	TGCAGCGTCCGGACAGGCTTCACTGAAGCTTTCTTT	CSVRTGFTEAFF
TRBD1	TRBV19	few	TRBJ1-5	TGTGCCAGTAGTATAGTAGGCGCCGGGACAGGCAATCAGCCCCAGCATTTT	CASSIVGAGTGNQPQHF
TRBD1	TRBV28	-	TRBJ2-2	TGTGCCAGCAGCCGATCCGGGACAGCGAACACCGGGGAGCTGTTTTTT	CASSRSGTANTGELFF
TRBD2	TRBV11-3	-	TRBJ2-7	TGTGCCAGCAGCTTAAGGCGGGAGTCCGAGCAGTACTTC	CASSLRRESEQYF
-	TRBV15	few	TRBJ2-1	TGTGCCACCAGCAGAGTTCAAGCGGGTTGGAATGAGCAGTTCTTC	CATSRVQAGWNEQFF
-	TRBV30	-	TRBJ1-3	TGTGCCTGGAGTCCTCCAGGGTTCTCTGGAAACACCATATATTTT	CAWSPPGFSGNTIYF
-	TRBV30	-	TRBJ2-7	TGTGCCTGGAGTGTACAGACAGCTCCGGTTTCCTACGAGCAGTACTTC	CAWSVQTAPVSYEQYF
-	TRBV19	-	TRBJ2-3	TGTGCCAGTAGTATTTCGACAGGTAGGACAGATACGCAGTATTTT	CASSISTGRTDTQYF
-	TRBV19	-	TRBJ1-2	TGTGCCAGTACCCCGGGGGGGAGAGGCTACACCTTC	CASTPGGRGYTF
TRBD1	TRBV9	-	TRBJ2-5	TGTGCCAGCAGCGTAGACAGGGGGCGGGGGGAGACCCAGTACTTC	CASSVDRGRGETQYF
TRBD2	TRBV10-3	-	TRBJ2-2	TGTGCCATCAGGACTAGCGGCAACACCGGGGAGCTGTTTTTT	CAIRTSGNTGELFF
-	TRBV10-2	-	TRBJ1-4	TGCGCCAGCAGTGAGTCGGCGGGGCACGAAGGAAAACTGTTTTTT	CASSESAGHEGKLFF
TRBD1	TRBV28	few	TRBJ2-5	TGTGCCAGCAGTTTGACGGGACAGGGAATACGGGAGACCCAGTACTTC	CASSLTGQGIRETQYF
-	TRBV27	-	TRBJ1-4	TGTGCCAGCCGGCAGGGAGGAGGCCTAAAATATGAAAAACTGTTTTTT	CASRQGGGLKYEKLFF
-	TRBV5-4	-	TRBJ1-2	TGTGCCAGCAGCTCCCCGGGGGGCGAGGCAGGTGGCTACACCTTC	CASSSPGGEAGGYTF
TRBD1	TRBV6-5	few	TRBJ1-3	TGTGCCAGCAGTTTAACAGGGGGCTCTGGAAACACCATATATTTT	CASSLTGGSGNTIYF
-	TRBV4-2	once	TRBJ2-7	TGTGCCAGCAGCCGAAGCCAGGGTAGCTCCTACGAGCAGTACTTC	CASSRSQGSSYEQYF
TRBD2	TRBV28	few	TRBJ2-3	TGTGCCAGCAGTTTAATCTCTGGGGCGGGGGGCTTAGATACGCAGTATTTT	CASSLISGAGGLDTQYF
-	TRBV12-2	-	TRBJ1-5	TGCGCAAGTCGCTTAGCCTACGGCAGGCCCGCATATAGCAATCAGCCCCAGCATTTT	CASRLAYGRPAYSNQPQHF
-	TRBV6-1	once	TRBJ2-4	TGTGCCAGCAGCCGGACAGTTGGTTTCAAAAACATTCAGTACTTC	CASSRTVGFKNIQYF
-	TRBV11-3	few	TRBJ2-7	TGTGCCAGCAGCTTAGGGGCGGGAAAAACCTACGAGCAGTACTTC	CASSLGAGKTYEQYF
-	TRBV30	-	TRBJ1-5	TGTGCCTGGAGTGTGTCTGACAGACGGCCCCAGCATTTT	CAWSVSDRRPQHF
-	TRBV30	-	TRBJ1-1	TGTGCCTGGAGTAAGGACATGAACACTGAAGCTTTCTTT	CAWSKDMNTEAFF
-	TRBV9	-	TRBJ2-1	TGTGCCAGCAGCGTAGGACGGAGGGAGAATGAGCAGTTCTTC	CASSVGRRENEQFF
-	TRBV30	few	TRBJ2-1	TGTGCCTGGAGTCAGGACAGCTACAATGAGCAGTTCTTC	CAWSQDSYNEQFF
-	TRBV5-1	-	TRBJ2-7	TGCGCCAGCAGCTTGGACTCGACTACGAACGAGCAGTACTTC	CASSLDSTTNEQYF
-	TRBV9	once	TRBJ1-2	TGTGCCAGCAGCGTAGAAGGACAGCACTATGGCTACACCTTC	CASSVEGQHYGYTF
-	TRBV6-5	-	TRBJ2-3	TGTGCCAGCAGCATGAGGGTCCCCTACACAGATACGCAGTATTTT	CASSMRVPYTDTQYF
-	TRBV30	-	TRBJ1-1	TGTGCCTGGGGAGAACGGACTGAAGCTTTCTTT	CAWGERTEAFF
TRBD2	TRBV13	-	TRBJ2-7	TGTGCCAGCAGCTCGGGAGGGAGGGGTTCCTACGAGCAGTACTTC	CASSSGGRGSYEQYF
TRBD2	TRBV5-1	few	TRBJ2-7	TGCGCCAGCAGCTCAGCTCCGGGACTAGCGGGGATCGAGCAGTACTTC	CASSSAPGLAGIEQYF
-	TRBV7-8	-	TRBJ2-3	TGTGCCAGCAGCCGGCTCAGGTCTACGCAGTATTTT	CASSRLRSTQYF
-	TRBV4-1	-	TRBJ2-7	TGCGCCAGCGGCCAAGGGGCCTTTTCCTACGAGCAGTACTTC	CASGQGAFSYEQYF
TRBD1	TRBV27	-	TRBJ1-4	TGTGCCAGCAGGGGTGGCAGGGGGTCTGCTAATGAAAAACTGTTTTTT	CASRGGRGSANEKLFF
-	TRBV5-1	-	TRBJ2-7	TGCGCCAGCAGCATCCAAAGCGGCTCACGCTCCTACGAGCAGTACTTC	CASSIQSGSRSYEQYF
-	TRBV11-2	-	TRBJ2-7	TGTGCCAGCAGCTTAGGGCCCGTCTACGAGCAGTACTTC	CASSLGPVYEQYF
TRBD2	TRBV11-2	-	TRBJ2-1	TGTGCCAGCAGCCCCCTAGCGGGAGGAAACTACAATGAGCAGTTCTTC	CASSPLAGGNYNEQFF
TRBD1	TRBV9	-	TRBJ2-1	TGTGCCAGCAGCGCAGGGGGCCGACCTTCCTACAATGAGCAGTTCTTC	CASSAGGRPSYNEQFF
TRBD1	TRBV5-4	-	TRBJ1-1	TGTGCCAGCAGCCCGGTCCCGGGACAGGGTTTGAACACTGAAGCTTTCTTT	CASSPVPGQGLNTEAFF
-	TRBV7-2	few	TRBJ2-2	TGTGCCAGCAGCTTCTCCAGTGGCAGGGAAGCCGGGGAGCTGTTTTTT	CASSFSSGREAGELFF
-	TRBV7-3	-	TRBJ2-2	TGTGCCAGCAGCTTAGTCTCCACCGGGGAGCTGTTTTTT	CASSLVSTGELFF
-	TRBV18	once	TRBJ1-5	TGTGCCAGCTCGCGATCCGAACAGTCGATTCAGCCCCAGCATTTT	CASSRSEQSIQPQHF
TRBD1	TRBV5-1	once	TRBJ1-1	TGCGCCAGCAGCTTGGGTGACAGGGTATCCACTGAAGCTTTCTTT	CASSLGDRVSTEAFF
-	TRBV11-3	-	TRBJ2-1	TGTGCCAGCACCATAGGGGGGGCTCAGGAGTTCTTC	CASTIGGAQEFF
TRBD1	TRBV28	few	TRBJ1-2	TGTGCCAGCAGTTCTAACAGGGGGAACTATGGCTACACCTTC	CASSSNRGNYGYTF
TRBD1	TRBV5-1	-	TRBJ2-1	TGCGCCAGCAGCTTGGCGCAGGGGGCGCGGAATGAGCAGTTCTTC	CASSLAQGARNEQFF
-	TRBV5-4	-	TRBJ2-5	TGTGCCAGCAGCTTGGCGGGTCGGTCGGAGACCCAGTACTTC	CASSLAGRSETQYF
-	TRBV7-3	-	TRBJ2-1	TGTGCCAGTAGCCCGGGACTGAACAATGAGCAGTTCTTC	CASSPGLNNEQFF
-	TRBV4-1	-	TRBJ2-5	TGCGCCAGCAGCCAAGCCGGGGGTAGCCGAGAGACCCAGTACTTC	CASSQAGGSRETQYF
-	TRBV27	-	TRBJ2-7	TGTGCCAGCAGTCTCCCACTCGGAGCTCTGAACTTC	CASSLPLGALNF
-	TRBV5-1	-	TRBJ2-2	TGCGCCAGTAGTGAGGGCCCGACGACCGGGGAGCTGTTTTTT	CASSEGPTTGELFF
-	TRBV15	-	TRBJ2-1	TGTGCCACCAGCAGAGAGGGGGCAACCTACAATGAGCAGTTCTTC	CATSREGATYNEQFF
TRBD2	TRBV7-2	once	TRBJ2-3	TGTGCCAGCACCCTGGGACTAGCGGGAGGACCGGTGAATTTT	CASTLGLAGGPVNF